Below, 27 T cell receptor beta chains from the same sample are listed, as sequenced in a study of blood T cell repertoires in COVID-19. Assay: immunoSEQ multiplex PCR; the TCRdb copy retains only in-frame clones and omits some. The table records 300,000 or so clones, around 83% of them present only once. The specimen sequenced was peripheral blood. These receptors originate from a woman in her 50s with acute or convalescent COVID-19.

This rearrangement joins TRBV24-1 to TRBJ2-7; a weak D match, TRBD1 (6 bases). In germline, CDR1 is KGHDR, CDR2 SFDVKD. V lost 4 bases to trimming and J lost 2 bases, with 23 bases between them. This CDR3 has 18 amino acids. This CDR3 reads CATSDPRHRDPLTYEQYV. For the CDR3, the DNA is TGTGCCACCAGTGACCCACGCCACAGGGATCCCCTCACCTACGAGCAGTACGTC.

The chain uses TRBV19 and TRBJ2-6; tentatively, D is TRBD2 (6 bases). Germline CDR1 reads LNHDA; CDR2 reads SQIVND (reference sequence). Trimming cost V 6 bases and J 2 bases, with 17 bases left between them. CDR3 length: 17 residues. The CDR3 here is CASRPGEGLAGANVLTF. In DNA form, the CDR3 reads TGTGCCAGTAGACCGGGGGAAGGGTTAGCTGGGGCCAACGTCCTGACTTTC.

The CDR3, as DNA: TGTGCCAGCAGTTACTCAGCGGTTTACGAGCAGTACGTC. Protein sequence: CASSYSAVYEQYV. This sequence joins TRBV6-2 or TRBV6-3 and TRBJ2-7, with a possible D match to TRBD2 (5 bases). The CDR3 length is 13 residues. The germline gives CDR1 MNHEY, CDR2 SVGEGT. Trimming removed 0 bases from V and 4 bases from J, with 7 bases in between.

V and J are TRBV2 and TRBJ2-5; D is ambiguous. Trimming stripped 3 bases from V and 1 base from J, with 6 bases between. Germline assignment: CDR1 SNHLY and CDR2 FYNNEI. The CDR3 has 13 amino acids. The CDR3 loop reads CASSDDTQETQYF. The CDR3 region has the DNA TGTGCCAGCAGTGACGACACCCAAGAGACCCAGTACTTC.

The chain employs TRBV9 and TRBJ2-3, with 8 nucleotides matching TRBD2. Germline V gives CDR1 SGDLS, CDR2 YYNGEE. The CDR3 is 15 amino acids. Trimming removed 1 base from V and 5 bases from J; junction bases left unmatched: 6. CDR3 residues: CASSVTSGAGDTQYF. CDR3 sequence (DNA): TGTGCCAGCAGCGTAACTAGCGGAGCGGGAGATACGCAGTATTTT.

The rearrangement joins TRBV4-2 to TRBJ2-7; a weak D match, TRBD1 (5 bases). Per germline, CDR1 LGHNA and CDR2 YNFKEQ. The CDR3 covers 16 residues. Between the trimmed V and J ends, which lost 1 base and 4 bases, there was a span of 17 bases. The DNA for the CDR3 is TGTGCCAGCAGCCAAGCCCAGGACACGCAACTGTACGAGCAGTACTTC. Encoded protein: CASSQAQDTQLYEQYF.

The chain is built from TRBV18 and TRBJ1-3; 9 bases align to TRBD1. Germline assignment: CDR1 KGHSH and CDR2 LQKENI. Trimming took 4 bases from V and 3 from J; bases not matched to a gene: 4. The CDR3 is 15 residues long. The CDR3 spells CASSRGQGHGNTIYF. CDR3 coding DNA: TGTGCCAGCTCACGGGGACAGGGCCATGGAAACACCATATATTTT.

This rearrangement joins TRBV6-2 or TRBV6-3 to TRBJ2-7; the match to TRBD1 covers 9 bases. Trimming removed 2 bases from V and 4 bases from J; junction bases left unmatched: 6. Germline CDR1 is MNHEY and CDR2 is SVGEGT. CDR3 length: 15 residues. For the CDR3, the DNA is TGTGCCAGCAGTTACCCCGGACAGGGGAAATACGAGCAGTACTTC. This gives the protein CASSYPGQGKYEQYF.

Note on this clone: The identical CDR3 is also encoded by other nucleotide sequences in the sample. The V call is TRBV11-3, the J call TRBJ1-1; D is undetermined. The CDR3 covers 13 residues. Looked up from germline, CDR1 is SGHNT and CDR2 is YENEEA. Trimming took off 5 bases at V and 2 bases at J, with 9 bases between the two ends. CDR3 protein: CASSLRVNTEAFF. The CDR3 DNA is TGTGCCAGCAGCCTACGTGTAAACACTGAAGCTTTCTTT.

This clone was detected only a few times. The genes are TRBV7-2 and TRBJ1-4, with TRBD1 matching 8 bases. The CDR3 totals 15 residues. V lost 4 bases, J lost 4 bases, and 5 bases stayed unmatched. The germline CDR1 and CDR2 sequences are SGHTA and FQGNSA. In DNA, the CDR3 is TGTGCCAGCAGCTCTCAGGGGGCGGGTAATGAAAAACTGTTTTTT. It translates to CASSSQGAGNEKLFF.

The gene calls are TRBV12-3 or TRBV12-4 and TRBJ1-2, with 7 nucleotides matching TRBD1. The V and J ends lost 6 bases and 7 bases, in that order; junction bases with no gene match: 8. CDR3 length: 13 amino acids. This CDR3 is CASSPGAGGGYTF. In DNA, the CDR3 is TGTGCCAGCAGCCCTGGGGCAGGGGGTGGCTACACCTTC.

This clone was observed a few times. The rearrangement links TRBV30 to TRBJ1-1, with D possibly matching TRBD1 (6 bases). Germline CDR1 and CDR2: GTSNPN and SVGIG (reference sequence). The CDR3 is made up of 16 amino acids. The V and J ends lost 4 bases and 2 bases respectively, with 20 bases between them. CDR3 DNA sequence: TGTGCCTGGATTCAAAAACAGGGTAGGGGAAACACTGAAGCTTTCTTT. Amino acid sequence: CAWIQKQGRGNTEAFF.

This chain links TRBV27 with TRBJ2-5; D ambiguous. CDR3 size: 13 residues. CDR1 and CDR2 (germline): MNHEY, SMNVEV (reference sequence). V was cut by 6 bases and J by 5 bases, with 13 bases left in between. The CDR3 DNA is TGTGCCAGCAGCCGGGTAGCTCGGGAGACCCAGTACTTC. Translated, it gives CASSRVARETQYF.

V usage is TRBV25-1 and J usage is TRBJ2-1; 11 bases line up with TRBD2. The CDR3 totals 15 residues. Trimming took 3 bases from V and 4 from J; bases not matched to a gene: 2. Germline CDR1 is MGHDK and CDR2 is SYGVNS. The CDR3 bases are TGTGCCAGCAGTGATAGCGGGGGGGGGTACAATGAGCAGTTCTTC. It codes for CASSDSGGGYNEQFF.

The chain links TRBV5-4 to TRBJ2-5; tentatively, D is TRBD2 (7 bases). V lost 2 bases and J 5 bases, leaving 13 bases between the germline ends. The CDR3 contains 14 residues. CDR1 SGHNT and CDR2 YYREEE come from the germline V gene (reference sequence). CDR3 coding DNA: TGTGCCAGCAGCTTAGGGGGGAGGGACGAGACCCAGTACTTC. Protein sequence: CASSLGGRDETQYF.

As DNA, the CDR3 is TGTGCCAGTAGTGGCCGGGGTGGTAGCAATCAGCCCCAGCATTTT. Translating it yields CASSGRGGSNQPQHF. The chain uses TRBV19 and TRBJ1-5; unclear D gene. The germline V gene has CDR1 LNHDA and CDR2 SQIVND (reference sequence). The CDR3 is made up of 15 amino acids. V dropped 5 bases and J dropped 0 bases, with 11 bases sitting between them.

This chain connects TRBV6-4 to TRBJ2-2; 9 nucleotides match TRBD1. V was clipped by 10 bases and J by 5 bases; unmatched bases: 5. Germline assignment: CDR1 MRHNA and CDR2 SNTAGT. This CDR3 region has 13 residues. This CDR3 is CATPTGGTGELFF. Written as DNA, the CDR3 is TGTGCCACCCCGACAGGGGGAACCGGGGAGCTGTTTTTT.

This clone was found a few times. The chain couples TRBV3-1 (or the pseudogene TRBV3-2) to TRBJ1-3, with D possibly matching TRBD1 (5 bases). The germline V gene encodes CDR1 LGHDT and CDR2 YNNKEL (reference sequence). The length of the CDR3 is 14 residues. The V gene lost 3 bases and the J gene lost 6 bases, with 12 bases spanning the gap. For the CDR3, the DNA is TGTGCCAGCAGCCAGGGGCCCAGAGCAAACACCATATATTTT. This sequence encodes CASSQGPRANTIYF.

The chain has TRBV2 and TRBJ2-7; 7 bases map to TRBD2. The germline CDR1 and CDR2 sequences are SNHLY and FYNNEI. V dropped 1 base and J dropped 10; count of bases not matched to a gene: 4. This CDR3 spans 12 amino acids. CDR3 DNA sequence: TGTGCCAGCAGTGAAGTCCCGGGGGGACAGTACGTC. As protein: CASSEVPGGQYV.

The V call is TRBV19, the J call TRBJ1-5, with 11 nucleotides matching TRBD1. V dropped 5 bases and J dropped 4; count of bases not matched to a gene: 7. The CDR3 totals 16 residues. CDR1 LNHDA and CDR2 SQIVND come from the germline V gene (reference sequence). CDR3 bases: TGTGCCAGTAGTCCCGGGACAGGGGGGGGAAATCAGCCCCAGCATTTT. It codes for CASSPGTGGGNQPQHF.

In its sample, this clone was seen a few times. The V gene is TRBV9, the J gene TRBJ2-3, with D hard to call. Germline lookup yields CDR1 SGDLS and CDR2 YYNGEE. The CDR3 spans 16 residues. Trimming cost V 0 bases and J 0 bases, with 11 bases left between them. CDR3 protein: CASSVGSVTSTDTQYF. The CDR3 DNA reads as TGTGCCAGCAGCGTAGGGTCAGTAACCAGCACAGATACGCAGTATTTT.

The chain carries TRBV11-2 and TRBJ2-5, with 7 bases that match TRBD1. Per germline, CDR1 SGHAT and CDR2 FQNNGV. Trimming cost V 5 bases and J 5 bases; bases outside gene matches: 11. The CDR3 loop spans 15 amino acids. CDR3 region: CASSIKGTEGETQYF. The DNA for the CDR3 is TGTGCCAGCAGCATTAAGGGGACAGAGGGGGAGACCCAGTACTTC.

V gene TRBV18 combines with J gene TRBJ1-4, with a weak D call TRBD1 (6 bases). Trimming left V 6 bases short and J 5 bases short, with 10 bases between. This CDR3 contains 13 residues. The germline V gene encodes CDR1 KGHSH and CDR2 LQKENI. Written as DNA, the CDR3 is TGTGCCAGCTCTCGGGACAAAAATGAAAAACTGTTTTTT. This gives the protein CASSRDKNEKLFF.

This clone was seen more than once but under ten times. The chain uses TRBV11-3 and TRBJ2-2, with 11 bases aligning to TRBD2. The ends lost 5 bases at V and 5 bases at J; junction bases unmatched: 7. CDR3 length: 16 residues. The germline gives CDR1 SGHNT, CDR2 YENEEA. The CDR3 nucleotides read TGTGCCAGCAGCACCCGACTAGCGGGGACTACCGGGGAGCTGTTTTTT. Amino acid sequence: CASSTRLAGTTGELFF. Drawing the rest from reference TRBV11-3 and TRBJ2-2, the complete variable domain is EAGVVQSPRYKIIEKKQPVAFWCNPISGHNTLYWYLQNLGQGPELLIRYENEEAVDDSQLPKDRFSAERLKGVDSTLKIQPAELGDSAVYLCASSTRLAGTTGELFFGEGSRLTVL.

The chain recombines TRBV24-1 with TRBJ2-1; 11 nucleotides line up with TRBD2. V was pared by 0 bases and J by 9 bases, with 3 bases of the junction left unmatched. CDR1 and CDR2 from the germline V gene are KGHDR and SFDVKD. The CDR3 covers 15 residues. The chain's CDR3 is CATSDLSSGGTEQFF. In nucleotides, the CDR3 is TGTGCCACCAGTGATTTGTCTAGCGGGGGGACTGAGCAGTTCTTC.

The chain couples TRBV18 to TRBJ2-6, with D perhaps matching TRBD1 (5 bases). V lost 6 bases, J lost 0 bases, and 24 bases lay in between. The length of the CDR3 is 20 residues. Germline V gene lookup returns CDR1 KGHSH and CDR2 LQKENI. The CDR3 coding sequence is TGTGCCAGCTCCCCTTTTGCCTCCGGGCAGGGTAACTCTGGGGCCAACGTCCTGACTTTC. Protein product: CASSPFASGQGNSGANVLTF.

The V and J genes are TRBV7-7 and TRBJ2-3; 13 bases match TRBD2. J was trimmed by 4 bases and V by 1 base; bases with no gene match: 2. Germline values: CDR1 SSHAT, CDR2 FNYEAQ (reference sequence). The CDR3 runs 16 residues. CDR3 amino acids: CASSLELAGGPDTQYF. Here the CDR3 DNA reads TGTGCCAGCAGCTTAGAACTAGCGGGAGGGCCAGATACGCAGTATTTT.